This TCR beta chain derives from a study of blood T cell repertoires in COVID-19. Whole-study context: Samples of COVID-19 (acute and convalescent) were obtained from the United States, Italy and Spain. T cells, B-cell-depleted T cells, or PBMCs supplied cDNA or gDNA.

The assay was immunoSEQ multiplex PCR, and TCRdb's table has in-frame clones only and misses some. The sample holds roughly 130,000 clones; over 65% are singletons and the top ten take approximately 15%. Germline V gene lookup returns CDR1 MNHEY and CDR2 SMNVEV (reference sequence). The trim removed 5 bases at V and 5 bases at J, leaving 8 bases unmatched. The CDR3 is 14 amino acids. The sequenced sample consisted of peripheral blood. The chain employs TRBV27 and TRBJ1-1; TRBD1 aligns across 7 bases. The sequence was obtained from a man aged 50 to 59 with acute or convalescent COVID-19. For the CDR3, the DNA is TGTGCCAGCAGTCGGAGCGACAGGGTGACTGAAGCTTTCTTT. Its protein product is CASSRSDRVTEAFF.